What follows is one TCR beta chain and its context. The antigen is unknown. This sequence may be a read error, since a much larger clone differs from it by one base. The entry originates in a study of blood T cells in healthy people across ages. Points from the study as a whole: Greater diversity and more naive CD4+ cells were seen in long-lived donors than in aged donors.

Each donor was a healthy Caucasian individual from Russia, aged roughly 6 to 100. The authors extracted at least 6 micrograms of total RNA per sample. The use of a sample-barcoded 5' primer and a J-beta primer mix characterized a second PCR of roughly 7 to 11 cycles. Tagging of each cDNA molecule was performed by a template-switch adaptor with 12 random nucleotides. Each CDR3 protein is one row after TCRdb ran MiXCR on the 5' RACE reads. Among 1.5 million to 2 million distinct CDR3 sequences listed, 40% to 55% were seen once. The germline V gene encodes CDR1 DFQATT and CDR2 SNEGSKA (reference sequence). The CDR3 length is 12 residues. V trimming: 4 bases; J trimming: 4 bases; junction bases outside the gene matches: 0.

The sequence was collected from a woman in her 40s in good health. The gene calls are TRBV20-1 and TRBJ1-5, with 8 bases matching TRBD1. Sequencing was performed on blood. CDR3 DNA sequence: TGCAGTGCTAACAGGGGGAATCAGCCCCAGCATTTT. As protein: CSANRGNQPQHF.